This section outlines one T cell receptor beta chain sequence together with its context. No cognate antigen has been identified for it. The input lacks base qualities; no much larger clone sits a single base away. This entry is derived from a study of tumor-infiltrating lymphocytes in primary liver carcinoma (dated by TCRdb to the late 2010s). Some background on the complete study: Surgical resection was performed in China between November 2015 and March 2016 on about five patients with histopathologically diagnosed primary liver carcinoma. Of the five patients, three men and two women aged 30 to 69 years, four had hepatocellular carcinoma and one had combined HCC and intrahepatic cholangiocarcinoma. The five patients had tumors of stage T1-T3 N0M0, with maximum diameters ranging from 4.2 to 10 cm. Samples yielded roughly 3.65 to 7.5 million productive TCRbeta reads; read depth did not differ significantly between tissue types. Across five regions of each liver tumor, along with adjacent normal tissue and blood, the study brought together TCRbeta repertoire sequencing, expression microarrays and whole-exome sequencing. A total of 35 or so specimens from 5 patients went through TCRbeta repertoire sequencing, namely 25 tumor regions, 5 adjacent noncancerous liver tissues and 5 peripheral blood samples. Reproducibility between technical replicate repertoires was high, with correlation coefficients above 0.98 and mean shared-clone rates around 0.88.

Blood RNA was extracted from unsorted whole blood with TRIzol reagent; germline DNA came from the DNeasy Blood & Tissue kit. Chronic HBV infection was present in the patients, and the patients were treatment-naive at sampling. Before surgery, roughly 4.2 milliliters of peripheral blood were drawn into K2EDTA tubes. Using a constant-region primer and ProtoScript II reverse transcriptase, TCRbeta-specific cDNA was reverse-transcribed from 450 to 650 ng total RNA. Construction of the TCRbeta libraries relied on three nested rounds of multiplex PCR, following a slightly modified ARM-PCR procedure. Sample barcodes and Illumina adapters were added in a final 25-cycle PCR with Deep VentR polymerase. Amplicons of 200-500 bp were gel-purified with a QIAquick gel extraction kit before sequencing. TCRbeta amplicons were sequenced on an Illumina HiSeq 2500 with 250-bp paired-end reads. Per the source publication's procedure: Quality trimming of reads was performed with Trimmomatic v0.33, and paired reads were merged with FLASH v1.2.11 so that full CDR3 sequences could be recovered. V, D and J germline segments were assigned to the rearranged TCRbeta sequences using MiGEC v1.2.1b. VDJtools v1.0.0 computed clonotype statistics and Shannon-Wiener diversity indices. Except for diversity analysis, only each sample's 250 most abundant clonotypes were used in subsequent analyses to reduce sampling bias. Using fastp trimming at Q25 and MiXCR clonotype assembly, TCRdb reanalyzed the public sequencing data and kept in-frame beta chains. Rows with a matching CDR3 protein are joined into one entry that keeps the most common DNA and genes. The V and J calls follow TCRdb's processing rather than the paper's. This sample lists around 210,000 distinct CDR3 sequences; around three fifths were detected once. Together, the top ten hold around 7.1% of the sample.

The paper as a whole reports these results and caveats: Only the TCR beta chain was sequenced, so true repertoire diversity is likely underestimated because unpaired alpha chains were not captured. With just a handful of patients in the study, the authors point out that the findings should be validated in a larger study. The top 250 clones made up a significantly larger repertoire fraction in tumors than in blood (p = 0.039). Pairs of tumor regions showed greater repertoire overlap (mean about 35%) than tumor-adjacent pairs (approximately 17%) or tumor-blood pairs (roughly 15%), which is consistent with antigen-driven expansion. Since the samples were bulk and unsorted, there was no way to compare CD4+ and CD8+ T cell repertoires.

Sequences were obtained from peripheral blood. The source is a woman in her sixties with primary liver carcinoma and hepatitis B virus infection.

The CDR3 region: CASGLVGGRIDGQFF. The bases read TGTGCTAGTGGTTTGGTCGGGGGGAGGATCGATGGCCAGTTCTTC. This chain is built from TRBV12-5 and TRBJ2-1, and TRBD2 aligns with 7 junction nucleotides. Trimming leaves V shorter by 0 bases and J shorter by 13 bases, with the junction holding 12 bases beyond the gene matches. The CDR3 contains 15 residues, cysteine and phenylalanine counted. Of all the DNA, just the CDR3 is kept, 45 bases in frame from base 1. In the germline V gene, CDR1 corresponds to LGHNT and CDR2 to FRNRAP.